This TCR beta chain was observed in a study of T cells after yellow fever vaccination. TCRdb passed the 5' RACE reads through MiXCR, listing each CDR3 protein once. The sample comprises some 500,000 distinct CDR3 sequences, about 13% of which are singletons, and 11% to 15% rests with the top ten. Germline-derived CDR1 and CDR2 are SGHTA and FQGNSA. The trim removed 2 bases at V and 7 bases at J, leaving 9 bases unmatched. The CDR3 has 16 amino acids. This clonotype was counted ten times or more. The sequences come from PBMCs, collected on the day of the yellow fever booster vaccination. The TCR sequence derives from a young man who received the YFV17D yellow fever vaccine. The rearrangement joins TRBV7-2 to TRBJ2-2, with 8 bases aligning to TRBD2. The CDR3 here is CASSLRAGVVGGELFF. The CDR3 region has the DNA TGTGCCAGCAGCTTACGAGCGGGAGTCGTGGGCGGGGAGCTGTTTTTT.